This T cell receptor (beta chain) derives from a study of T cell repertoires in cytomegalovirus infection. This CDR3 has 14 amino acids. Germline V gene data show CDR1 as SGHTA and CDR2 as FQGTGA. With 3 bases clipped from V and 6 bases from J, the junction kept 2 bases outside the gene matches. This clonotype was recorded at least ten times. TCRdb independently ran MiXCR on the reads; one entry per CDR3 protein. Of around 530,000 distinct CDR3 sequences listed, approximately 16% are singletons. The source of this sequence is a human donor in good health (CMV status not recorded). Some clones in this sample may be carry-over from other donors' samples. The chain carries TRBV7-3 and TRBJ1-6, with 7 bases that match TRBD1. The specimen sequenced was CD8+ T cells from PBMCs. The CDR3 region has the DNA TGTGCCAGCAGCTTCACAGGGGTTAATTCACCCCTCCACTTT. It encodes CASSFTGVNSPLHF.